The 13 T cell receptor beta chains in this list originate from one sample, sequenced in a study of memory CD4+ T cells and cytomegalovirus serostatus. Some clones are missing from TCRdb's copy, which holds only in-frame ones; the method was immunoSEQ multiplex PCR. Altogether roughly 40,000 clones are present, nearly 80% being singletons, with the ten largest covering approximately 0.78%. The sort gate was single viable CD3+CD4+CD8-CD45RO+ cells for memory CD4+ T cells. Sequences were obtained from memory CD4+ T cells from blood. These receptors were obtained from an adult in good health and CMV-seronegative.

The gene calls are TRBV6-1 and TRBJ1-2, with a weak D call TRBD1 (5 bases). CDR3 length equals 15 residues. V was cut by 7 bases and J by 6 bases, with 21 bases left in between. CDR1 is MNHNS, CDR2 SASEGT, per germline. The CDR3 sequence is CASTTTHRDLDGYTF. In DNA form, the CDR3 reads TGTGCCAGCACCACAACTCACCGGGACCTCGATGGCTACACCTTC.

The gene calls are TRBV7-9 and TRBJ1-1; TRBD1 agrees at 9 bases. Germline V gives CDR1 SEHNR, CDR2 FQNEAQ (reference sequence). After removal of 5 bases from V and 11 bases from J, the junction contained 9 bases not matched to a gene. This CDR3 is 13 amino acids long. CDR3 DNA: TGTGCCAGCAGCGGACAGGGGCTATTTGACGCTTTCTTT. This translates into CASSGQGLFDAFF.

J is TRBJ2-1 and V is TRBV5-1; 7 nucleotides line up with TRBD1. Germline CDR1 reads SGHRS; CDR2 reads YFSETQ. The CDR3 contains 14 residues. The ends lost 4 bases at V and 5 bases at J; junction bases unmatched: 6. The CDR3 DNA follows: TGCGCCAGCAGCACTGACAGGGTGAACAATGAGCAGTTCTTC. Its translation is CASSTDRVNNEQFF.

V usage is TRBV2 and J usage is TRBJ1-3; no clear D. The ends were cut back, 3 bases at V and 0 bases at J, with 3 bases in the middle. CDR3 size: 13 residues. Germline V gives CDR1 SNHLY, CDR2 FYNNEI. CDR3 residues: CASSENSGNTIYF. The CDR3 DNA reads TGTGCCAGCAGTGAGAACTCTGGAAACACCATATATTTT.

The genes are TRBV5-4 and TRBJ1-2; TRBD1 aligns across 7 bases. Germline values: CDR1 SGHNT, CDR2 YYREEE (reference sequence). The CDR3 length is 19 residues. Unmatched junction bases numbered 18, after V lost 4 bases and J lost 0 bases. The chain's CDR3 is CASSQPQPGGRPTNYGYTF. The DNA of the CDR3 is TGTGCCAGCAGCCAACCGCAACCAGGGGGACGACCTACTAACTATGGCTACACCTTC.

CDR3 in DNA: TGTGCCAGCAGCTTGGCAGACAGGGACGGAAACACCATATATTTT. It yields the protein CASSLADRDGNTIYF. The chain combines TRBV11-2 with TRBJ1-3, with TRBD1 matching over 7 bases. After removal of 3 bases from V and 4 bases from J, the junction contained 6 bases not matched to a gene. The CDR3 is 15 amino acids. Germline V gene sequence: CDR1 SGHAT, CDR2 FQNNGV.

The table lists this clone with a count of one. The chain joins TRBV29-1 to TRBJ2-7; D not resolved. The CDR3 is 12 amino acids. The germline gives CDR1 SQVTM, CDR2 ANQGSEA. Trimming left V 6 bases short and J 1 base short, with 10 bases between. The CDR3 here is CSVEDGSYEQYF. The CDR3 region has the DNA TGCAGCGTCGAGGACGGTTCCTACGAGCAGTACTTC.

This chain links TRBV7-2 with TRBJ1-3; D is possibly TRBD1 (5 bases). This CDR3 comprises 15 residues. The V end lost 4 bases, the J end lost 0 bases, and 10 bases lay between the germline ends. CDR1 is SGHTA, CDR2 FQGNSA, per germline. The DNA for the CDR3 is TGTGCCAGCAGCTCTACAGGTACCTCTGGAAACACCATATATTTT. The encoded protein is CASSSTGTSGNTIYF.

The chain employs TRBV21-1 and TRBJ1-6. TRBV21-1 corresponds to a pseudogene. This CDR3 has 15 residues. The CDR3: CASSKVGRVNSPLHF. DNA of the CDR3: TGTGCCAGCAGCAAAGTGGGTCGGGTAAATTCACCCCTCCACTTT.

The chain recombines TRBV7-8 with TRBJ1-1; possible D gene TRBD1, 6 bases. The V gene lost 6 bases and the J gene lost 6 bases, with 17 bases spanning the gap. Germline V CDR1 and CDR2: SGHVS, FQNEAQ. CDR3 size: 14 residues. In DNA, the CDR3 is TGTGCCAGCAGGCCCAGGGGAAGGGAGGCTGAAGCTTTCTTT. The encoded protein is CASRPRGREAEAFF. Using reference TRBV7-8 and TRBJ1-1 for the parts outside the CDR3, the full variable domain is GAGVSQSPRYKVAKRGQDVALRCDPISGHVSLFWYQQALGQGPEFLTYFQNEAQLDKSGLPSDRFFAERPEGSVSTLKIQRTQQEDSAVYLCASRPRGREAEAFFGQGTRLTVV.

V and J are TRBV4-1 and TRBJ2-3, with 8 bases aligning to TRBD2. The CDR3 is 17 amino acids. Germline-derived CDR1 and CDR2 are MGHRA and YSYEKL. V shed 5 bases, J shed 1 base, and the junction held 11 bases outside the gene matches. CDR3: CASSEGLGGRGTDTQYF. The CDR3 DNA is TGCGCCAGCAGCGAGGGACTAGGTGGGAGAGGCACAGATACGCAGTATTTT.

The rearrangement links TRBV19 to TRBJ1-5; D ambiguous. CDR1 is LNHDA and CDR2 is SQIVND in the germline V gene (reference sequence). V was trimmed by 7 bases and J by 4 bases, leaving 23 bases between them. The length of the CDR3 is 17 residues. The CDR3 sequence is CASIATWATSENQPQHF. The CDR3 DNA reads TGTGCCAGTATTGCGACCTGGGCGACATCAGAAAATCAGCCCCAGCATTTT.

The rearrangement links TRBV5-4 to TRBJ2-7; D is unclear. V lost 0 bases, J lost 4 bases, and 5 bases lay in between. This CDR3 comprises 12 residues. Germline values: CDR1 SGHNT, CDR2 YYREEE (reference sequence). In DNA form, the CDR3 reads TGTGCCAGCAGCTTGGTAGGTTACGAGCAGTACTTC. This encodes CASSLVGYEQYF.